These 9 T cell receptor beta chains were all obtained from the same sample, sequenced in a study of T cell responses to AZD1222 COVID-19 vaccine (dated by TCRdb to the early 2020s). Sample time point, as interpreted from the label and publication: baseline before first vaccination. The treatment or condition label on this specimen signifies: meningococcal conjugate vaccine given as trial control. Library preparation used the immunoSEQ multiplex PCR assay. Drawn from immuneACCESS, this table holds only the in-frame rearrangements with V and J called that TCRdb kept. Clones are partly lost; checked studies trace under half to an unresolved V gene and leave the rest unexplained. In this sample the table shows about 130,000 clones, 90% of which occur a single time. 4.4% of the sample is held by the ten biggest clonotypes. The material sequenced was peripheral blood, taken on day 0 of MenACWY control vaccination. These receptors were collected from an adult in good health.

The V and J genes are TRBV19 and TRBJ2-7, with 7 bases fitting TRBD1. CDR3 length: 12 residues. V was pared by 3 bases and J by 6 bases, with 2 bases of the junction left unmatched. Per germline, CDR1 LNHDA and CDR2 SQIVND (reference sequence). The CDR3 DNA is TGTGCCAGTAGTATCCGGACAGGCGAGCAGTACTTC. Translating it yields CASSIRTGEQYF. The full variable domain, in which reference TRBV19 and TRBJ2-7 provide the parts outside the CDR3, is DGGITQSPKYLFRKEGQNVTLSCEQNLNHDAMYWYRQDPGQGLRLIYYSQIVNDFQKGDIAEGYSVSREKKESFPLTVTSAQKNPTAFYLCASSIRTGEQYFGPGTRLTVT.

The chain joins TRBV5-1 to TRBJ1-3; TRBD1 aligns across 8 bases. V shed 0 bases, J shed 3 bases, and the junction held 2 bases outside the gene matches. Germline CDR1 reads SGHRS; CDR2 reads YFSETQ. This CDR3 contains 15 residues. CDR3 loop: CASSLVGTGGNTIYF. CDR3 sequence (DNA): TGCGCCAGCAGCTTGGTGGGGACAGGTGGAAACACCATATATTTT.

V and J are TRBV28 and TRBJ2-7; 8 positions agree with TRBD2. The germline V gene encodes CDR1 MDHEN and CDR2 SYDVKM. V gave up 6 bases and J gave up 5 bases; unmatched junction bases: 3. The CDR3 has 12 residues. In nucleotides, the CDR3 is TGTGCCAGCAGGAGGCGGGGGGACGAGCAGTACTTC. Translated: CASRRRGDEQYF.

The V call is TRBV13, the J call TRBJ2-7, with 7 bases identical to TRBD1. This CDR3 is built from 15 residues. Germline V gene lookup returns CDR1 PRHDT and CDR2 FYEKMQ (reference sequence). The trim removed 5 bases at V and 7 bases at J, leaving 14 bases unmatched. The CDR3 reads CASSPRVQGVGEQYF. CDR3 in DNA: TGTGCCAGCAGCCCTAGGGTCCAGGGGGTGGGTGAGCAGTACTTC.

The gene calls are TRBV11-3 and TRBJ2-3; D not resolved. This CDR3 spans 15 amino acids. CDR1 is SGHNT and CDR2 is YENEEA in the germline V gene. V was pared by 8 bases and J by 4 bases, with 19 bases between. The CDR3 sequence is CASYSCSFVADTQYF. CDR3 in DNA: TGTGCCAGCTACAGCTGCTCCTTCGTCGCAGATACGCAGTATTTT.

J is TRBJ1-2 and V is TRBV5-1, with unresolved D. Germline V lookup: CDR1 SGHRS, CDR2 YFSETQ. The CDR3 is made up of 12 amino acids. V was pared by 4 bases and J by 6 bases, with 10 bases between. The CDR3 loop is CASSDGLNGYTF. The DNA for the CDR3 is TGCGCCAGCAGCGACGGATTGAATGGCTACACCTTC.

The rearrangement links TRBV5-1 to TRBJ2-3; D could derive from TRBD1 or TRBD2 (5 bases each). Germline V gene data show CDR1 as SGHRS and CDR2 as YFSETQ. CDR3 size: 15 residues. V lost 6 bases and J lost 0, with 14 bases in between. The CDR3 bases are TGCGCCAGCACCCTCAACTGGGACAGCACAGATACGCAGTATTTT. Its translation is CASTLNWDSTDTQYF.

This chain joins TRBV21-1 and TRBJ2-7; no DNA check was done on the table's D call, TRBD1. TRBV21-1 is flagged as a pseudogene. The CDR3 consists of 14 residues. CDR3 residues: CASSKERGMYEQYV. DNA of the CDR3: TGTGCCAGCAGCAAAGAGAGGGGGATGTACGAGCAGTACGTC.

The chain carries TRBV19 and TRBJ2-2; D remains unclear. The germline V gene has CDR1 LNHDA and CDR2 SQIVND (reference sequence). V was clipped by 1 base and J by 0 bases, with 3 bases between them. This CDR3 has 14 amino acids. The CDR3 coding sequence is TGTGCCAGTAGTATAGCGCCGAACACCGGGGAGCTGTTTTTT. Translated, it gives CASSIAPNTGELFF. Combining the CDR3 with reference TRBV19 and TRBJ2-2 gives the whole variable domain DGGITQSPKYLFRKEGQNVTLSCEQNLNHDAMYWYRQDPGQGLRLIYYSQIVNDFQKGDIAEGYSVSREKKESFPLTVTSAQKNPTAFYLCASSIAPNTGELFFGEGSRLTVL.